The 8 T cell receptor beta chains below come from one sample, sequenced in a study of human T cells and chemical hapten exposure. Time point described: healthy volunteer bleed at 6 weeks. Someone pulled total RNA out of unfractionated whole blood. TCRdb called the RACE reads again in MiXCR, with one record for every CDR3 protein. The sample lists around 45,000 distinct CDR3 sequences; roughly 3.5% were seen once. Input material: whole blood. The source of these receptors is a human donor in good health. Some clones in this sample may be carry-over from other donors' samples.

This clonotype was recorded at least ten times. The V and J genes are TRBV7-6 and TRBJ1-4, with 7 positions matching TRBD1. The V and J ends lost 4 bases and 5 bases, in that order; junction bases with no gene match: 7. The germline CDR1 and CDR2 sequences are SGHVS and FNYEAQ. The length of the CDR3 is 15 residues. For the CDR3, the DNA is TGTGCCAGCAGCTCTTCGACAGGGTTAAATGAAAAACTGTTTTTT. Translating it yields CASSSSTGLNEKLFF.

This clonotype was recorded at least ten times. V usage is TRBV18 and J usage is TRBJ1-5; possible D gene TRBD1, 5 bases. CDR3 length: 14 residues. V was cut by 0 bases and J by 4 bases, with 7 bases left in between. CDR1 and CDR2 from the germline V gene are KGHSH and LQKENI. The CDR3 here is CASSPPSGNQPQHF. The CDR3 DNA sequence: TGTGCCAGCTCACCACCGTCAGGGAATCAGCCCCAGCATTTT.

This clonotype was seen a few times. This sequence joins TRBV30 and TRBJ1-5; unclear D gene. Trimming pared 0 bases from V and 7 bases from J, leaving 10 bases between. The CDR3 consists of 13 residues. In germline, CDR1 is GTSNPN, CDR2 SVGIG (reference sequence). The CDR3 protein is CAWSVPQRQPQHF. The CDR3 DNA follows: TGTGCCTGGAGTGTACCCCAGAGACAGCCCCAGCATTTT.

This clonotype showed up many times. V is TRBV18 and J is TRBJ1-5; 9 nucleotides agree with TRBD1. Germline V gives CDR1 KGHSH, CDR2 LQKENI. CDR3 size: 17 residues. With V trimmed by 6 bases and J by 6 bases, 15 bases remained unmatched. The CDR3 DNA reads TGTGCCAGCTCTCCCACACCTGCCGGACAGGGGAGTCAGCCCCAGCATTTT. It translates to CASSPTPAGQGSQPQHF.

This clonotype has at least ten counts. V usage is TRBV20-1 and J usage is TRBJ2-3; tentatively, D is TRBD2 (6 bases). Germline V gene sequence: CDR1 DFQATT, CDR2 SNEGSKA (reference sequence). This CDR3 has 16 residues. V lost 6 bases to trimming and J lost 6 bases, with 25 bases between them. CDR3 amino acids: CSAGWSGASGLDTQYF. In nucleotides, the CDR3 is TGCAGTGCCGGGTGGTCGGGAGCCTCGGGCCTGGATACGCAGTATTTT.

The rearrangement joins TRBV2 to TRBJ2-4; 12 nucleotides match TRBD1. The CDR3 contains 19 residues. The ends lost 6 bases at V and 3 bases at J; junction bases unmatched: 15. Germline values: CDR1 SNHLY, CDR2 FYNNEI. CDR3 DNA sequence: TGTGCCAGCAGAAGCCGGGACAGGGGGCTTAAGGATGTCAAAAACATTCAGTACTTC. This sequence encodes CASRSRDRGLKDVKNIQYF. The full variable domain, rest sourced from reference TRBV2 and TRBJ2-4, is EPEVTQTPSHQVTQMGQEVILRCVPISNHLYFYWYRQILGQKVEFLVSFYNNEISEKSEIFDDQFSVERPDGSNFTLKIRSTKLEDSAMYFCASRSRDRGLKDVKNIQYFGAGTRLSVL.

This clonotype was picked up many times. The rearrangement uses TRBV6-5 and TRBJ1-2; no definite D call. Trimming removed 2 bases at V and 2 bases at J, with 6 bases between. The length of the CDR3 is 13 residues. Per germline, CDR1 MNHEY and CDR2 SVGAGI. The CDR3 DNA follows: TGTGCCAGCAGTTACCTACGAAACTATGGCTACACCTTC. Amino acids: CASSYLRNYGYTF.

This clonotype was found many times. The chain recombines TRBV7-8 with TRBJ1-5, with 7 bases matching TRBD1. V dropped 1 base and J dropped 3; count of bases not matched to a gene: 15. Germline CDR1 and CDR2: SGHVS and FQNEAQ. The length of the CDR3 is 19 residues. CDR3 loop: CASSLVGGTALMANQPQHF. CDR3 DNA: TGTGCCAGCAGCTTAGTTGGGGGGACAGCGCTCATGGCCAATCAGCCCCAGCATTTT.